What follows is one T cell receptor (beta chain) and its context. Its antigen is not identified. Germline CDR1 is SGHTA and CDR2 is FQGNSA. This CDR3 comprises 11 residues. V dropped 4 bases and J dropped 6 bases, with 5 bases sitting between them. The sample's time point: newly diagnosed, previously untreated cHL patient sample. Newly diagnosed, untreated classical Hodgkin lymphoma PBMCs served as comparison. This record comes from a study of PD-1 blockade in classical Hodgkin lymphoma. Study-wide points: Newly diagnosed patients were said to have less baseline TCR diversity than healthy donors did.

The assay was immunoSEQ multiplex PCR, and TCRdb's table has in-frame clones only and misses some. Among 30,000 or so clones, just over 90% were seen once, and the ten largest hold 3.8%. The sample comprised peripheral blood mononuclear cells (PBMCs). The chain links TRBV7-2 to TRBJ2-3; D gene unclear. The receptor was derived from a human donor with classical Hodgkin lymphoma. The CDR3 DNA reads as TGTGCCAGCAGCTCCATGGATACGCAGTATTTT. This translates into CASSSMDTQYF.